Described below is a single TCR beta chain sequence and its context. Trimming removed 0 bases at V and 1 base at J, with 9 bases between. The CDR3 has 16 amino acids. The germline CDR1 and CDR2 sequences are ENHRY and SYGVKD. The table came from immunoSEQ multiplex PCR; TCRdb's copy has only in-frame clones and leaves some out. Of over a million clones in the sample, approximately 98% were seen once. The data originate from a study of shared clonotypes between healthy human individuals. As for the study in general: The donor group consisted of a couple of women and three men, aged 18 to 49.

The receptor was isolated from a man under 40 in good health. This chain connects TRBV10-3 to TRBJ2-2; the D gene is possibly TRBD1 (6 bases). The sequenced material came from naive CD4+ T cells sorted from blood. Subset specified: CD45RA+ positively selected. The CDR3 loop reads CAISESTGLNTGELFF. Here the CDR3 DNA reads TGTGCCATCAGTGAGTCGACAGGACTGAACACCGGGGAGCTGTTTTTT.